The sequence of this T cell receptor (beta chain) was determined in a study of neurological immune-mediated disorders. The team produced cDNA through 5'RACE using 10-nucleotide random UMIs. Using its own MiXCR run on the 5' RACE reads, TCRdb lists one record per CDR3 protein. This repertoire shows tens of thousands of distinct CDR3 sequences, 9.4% found once; its top ten account for about 1.7%. V gave up 1 base and J gave up 7 bases; unmatched junction bases: 6. The CDR3 spans 15 residues. Ten or more counts support this clonotype. This TCR came from a man aged 50 or older in good health. The rearrangement uses TRBV12-3 or TRBV12-4 and TRBJ2-1; 8 positions match TRBD1. The sequencing sample was made of PBMCs. The DNA for the CDR3 is TGTGCCAGCAGTTTAGGGCAGGGGGCGTGGAATGAGCAGTTCTTC. This encodes CASSLGQGAWNEQFF.